What follows are 12 T cell receptor beta chains derived from one specimen sequenced in a study of identical twins. TCRdb passed the 5' RACE reads through MiXCR, listing each CDR3 protein once. The sample lists approximately 1.8 million distinct CDR3 sequences; roughly a third were seen once. Sequenced sample: cord blood. Source of these receptors: a newborn girl in good health.

The chain employs TRBV9 and TRBJ2-1; D ambiguous. The CDR3 has 14 amino acids. Germline V gives CDR1 SGDLS, CDR2 YYNGEE. V was pared by 0 bases and J by 6 bases, with 10 bases between. CDR3 sequence reads: CASSVAPTFNEQFF. For the CDR3, the DNA is TGTGCCAGCAGCGTAGCTCCCACTTTCAATGAGCAGTTCTTC.

This clonotype was counted only a few times. The J gene is TRBJ1-2, the V gene TRBV6-1; the match to TRBD1 covers 7 bases. CDR1 MNHNS and CDR2 SASEGT come from the germline V gene. This CDR3 comprises 13 residues. With 7 bases clipped from V and 2 bases from J, the junction kept 4 bases outside the gene matches. CDR3 sequence (DNA): TGTGCCAGCAAGGACAGGTTAAACTATGGCTACACCTTC. Encoded protein: CASKDRLNYGYTF.

This clonotype was seen repeatedly, ten times or more. The rearrangement joins TRBV10-3 to TRBJ1-4; no clear D. The CDR3 spans 13 residues. CDR1 is ENHRY and CDR2 is SYGVKD in the germline V gene. Trimming took 6 bases from V and 0 from J, leaving 5 bases between them. CDR3 sequence reads: CAIRGTTNEKLFF. CDR3 coding DNA: TGTGCCATCAGGGGGACAACTAATGAAAAACTGTTTTTT.

The V and J genes are TRBV3-1 and TRBJ1-5; D gene ambiguous. The CDR3 has 15 residues. CDR1 LGHDT and CDR2 YNNKEL come from the germline V gene (reference sequence). The V and J ends lost 4 bases and 2 bases respectively, with 12 bases between them. The CDR3 DNA reads TGTGCCAGCAGCCCCGGTCGGTATGGCAATCAGCCCCAGCATTTT. Its protein product is CASSPGRYGNQPQHF.

The sample holds a few counts of this clonotype. The rearrangement uses TRBV29-1 and TRBJ2-2; TRBD2 agrees at 11 bases. Looked up from germline, CDR1 is SQVTM and CDR2 is ANQGSEA. CDR3 length: 16 residues. V gave up 4 bases and J gave up 5 bases; unmatched junction bases: 9. This chain's CDR3 is CSVATSGSIGTGELFF. The CDR3 DNA follows: TGCAGCGTTGCTACTAGCGGGAGTATCGGGACCGGGGAGCTGTTTTTT.

The chain links TRBV5-8 to TRBJ2-4; weak D call: TRBD2 (6 bases). V was cut by 0 bases and J by 0 bases, with 10 bases left in between. Germline assignment: CDR1 SGHTS and CDR2 YDEGEE. The length of the CDR3 is 16 residues. CDR3 in amino acids: CASSLARGLAKNIQYF. The CDR3 nucleotides read TGTGCCAGCAGCTTGGCTCGGGGACTAGCCAAAAACATTCAGTACTTC.

There are a few counts of this clonotype. The chain is built from TRBV20-1 and TRBJ1-5; 8 nucleotides match TRBD1. This CDR3 is built from 15 residues. Per the germline V gene, CDR1 is DFQATT and CDR2 is SNEGSKA (reference sequence). The CDR3 sequence: CSLTGTGRHNQPQHF. For the CDR3, the DNA is TGCAGCCTGACCGGGACAGGACGACACAATCAGCCCCAGCATTTT.

In its sample, this clonotype was seen a few times. The V call is TRBV28, the J call TRBJ2-6, with D perhaps matching TRBD1 (6 bases). CDR1 is MDHEN, CDR2 SYDVKM, per germline. This CDR3 has 18 amino acids. The ends were cut back, 2 bases at V and 0 bases at J, with 14 bases in the middle. CDR3 protein: CASSLSWQGSSGANVLTF. The CDR3, as DNA: TGTGCCAGCAGTTTAAGTTGGCAGGGGAGCTCTGGGGCCAACGTCCTGACTTTC. Drawing the rest from reference TRBV28 and TRBJ2-6, the complete variable domain is DVKVTQSSRYLVKRTGEKVFLECVQDMDHENMFWYRQDPGLGLRLIYFSYDVKMKEKGDIPEGYSVSREKKERFSLILESASTNQTSMYLCASSLSWQGSSGANVLTFGAGSRLTVL.

The chain recombines TRBV7-8 with TRBJ2-3, with TRBD2 matching 10 bases. CDR3 length: 17 amino acids. Germline V CDR1 and CDR2: SGHVS, FQNEAQ. After removal of 3 bases from V and 4 bases from J, the junction contained 10 bases not matched to a gene. CDR3 in amino acids: CASSFHTAGGPSDTQYF. DNA for the CDR3: TGTGCCAGCAGCTTCCACACAGCGGGAGGGCCGTCAGATACGCAGTATTTT.

This clonotype was detected a few times. CDR3 region: CASSRQGALSDTQYF. For the CDR3, the DNA is TGTGCCAGCAGTCGACAGGGGGCGCTTTCAGATACGCAGTATTTT. V is TRBV7-2 and J is TRBJ2-3; 10 bases align to TRBD1. Germline-derived CDR1 and CDR2 are SGHTA and FQGNSA. This CDR3 contains 15 residues. The V gene end was trimmed by 6 bases and the J gene end by 4 bases; junction bases not matched to a gene: 7.

The rearrangement joins TRBV2 to TRBJ1-2, with D perhaps matching TRBD1 (6 bases). Germline lookup yields CDR1 SNHLY and CDR2 FYNNEI. V gave up 1 base and J gave up 6 bases, with 12 bases separating them. The CDR3 is 14 residues long. CDR3 protein: CASSEGQGMNGYTF. CDR3 sequence (DNA): TGTGCCAGCAGTGAAGGGCAGGGGATGAATGGCTACACCTTC. Full variable domain (outside the CDR3, taken from reference TRBV2 and TRBJ1-2): EPEVTQTPSHQVTQMGQEVILRCVPISNHLYFYWYRQILGQKVEFLVSFYNNEISEKSEIFDDQFSVERPDGSNFTLKIRSTKLEDSAMYFCASSEGQGMNGYTFGSGTRLTVV.

The chain couples TRBV5-6 to TRBJ2-3; D is ambiguous. The V end was cut by 4 bases, the J end by 2 bases, with 17 bases between. CDR1 is SGHDT, CDR2 YYEEEE, per germline. There are 16 residues in the CDR3. CDR3 coding DNA: TGTGCCAGCAGCGTTAGTAGGGTACGACCCACAGATACGCAGTATTTT. It is translated as CASSVSRVRPTDTQYF. The full variable domain, completed using reference TRBV5-6 and TRBJ2-3, is DAGVTQSPTHLIKTRGQQVTLRCSPKSGHDTVSWYQQALGQGPQFIFQYYEEEERQRGNFPDRFSGHQFPNYSSELNVNALLLGDSALYLCASSVSRVRPTDTQYFGPGTRLTVL.